In this sample, the clone carrying this T cell receptor (beta chain) turned up a few times. Its antigen is currently unknown. This sample was taken from a study of T cell repertoires in cytomegalovirus infection. Overall study context: Matching HLA type and CMV infection were both indicated by public TCR beta signatures. Findings and caveats of the study: Cumulative public TCR beta family frequency identified carriers of CMV plus the relevant HLA. Predominance within the ex vivo response was attributable to HLA-C-restricted CMV-specific TCR beta clonotypes.

CDR3 length: 15 residues. Trimming stripped 2 bases from V and 1 base from J, with 12 bases between. Germline V gene sequence: CDR1 SQVTM, CDR2 ANQGSEA. In TCRdb, the reads were re-called with MiXCR into one record per CDR3 protein. The top ten hold 7.5% to 9% of the sample, which has some 350,000 distinct CDR3 sequences, 15% to 20% seen once. This receptor was identified in a human donor in good health (CMV status not recorded). Some clones in this sample may be carry-over from other donors' samples. Sequenced: PBMCs. The genes are TRBV29-1 and TRBJ2-1; no clear D. In nucleotides, the CDR3 is TGCAGCGTTGAATCGGTGGGTCAATCCTACAATGAGCAGTTCTTC. Amino acid sequence: CSVESVGQSYNEQFF.